Shown below are 22 T cell receptor beta chains from a single sample sequenced in a study of blood T cell repertoires in COVID-19. Sequencing was performed with immunoSEQ multiplex PCR; in TCRdb, only in-frame clones are kept and a portion is missing. The sample contains around 250,000 clones, 80% to 90% of which appear only once. Input material: PBMCs or T cells enriched from blood (not recorded which). These receptors were collected from a woman between 50 and 59 years old who had recovered from COVID-19.

This chain joins TRBV6-5 and TRBJ1-1; TRBD1 aligns across 11 bases. Germline V gene lookup returns CDR1 MNHEY and CDR2 SVGAGI. The CDR3 spans 15 residues. After removal of 7 bases from V and 1 base from J, the junction contained 5 bases not matched to a gene. The CDR3 loop is CASIGQGAWNTEAFF. In DNA, the CDR3 is TGTGCCAGCATTGGACAGGGGGCTTGGAACACTGAAGCTTTCTTT.

Only one count was recorded for this clone. The chain links TRBV20-1 to TRBJ2-7; a weak D match, TRBD1 (5 bases). The V and J ends lost 6 bases and 6 bases respectively, with 12 bases between them. The CDR3 is 11 amino acids. The V gene's germline CDR1 is DFQATT and CDR2 SNEGSKA (reference sequence). CDR3 region: CSAWAGIEQYF. The CDR3 DNA sequence: TGCAGTGCATGGGCAGGGATCGAGCAGTACTTC.

This clone was observed a handful of times. V usage is TRBV2 and J usage is TRBJ2-7; 16 nucleotides agree with TRBD2. CDR3 size: 19 residues. The V and J ends lost 8 bases and 5 bases, in that order; junction bases with no gene match: 18. Germline lookup yields CDR1 SNHLY and CDR2 FYNNEI. In DNA form, the CDR3 reads TGTGCCAGCGGGGGGAGGGTCGCCGGGACTAGCGGGAGGGCCCACGAGCAGTACTTC. It translates to CASGGRVAGTSGRAHEQYF.

The genes are TRBV3-1 (or the pseudogene TRBV3-2) and TRBJ2-3; TRBD1 matches at 7 bases. This CDR3 has 16 residues. V shed 3 bases and J 0 bases; nucleotides not matched to a gene: 6. Germline V gene data show CDR1 as LGHDT and CDR2 as YNNKEL (reference sequence). The CDR3 protein is CASSQFRGQSTDTQYF. The DNA of the CDR3 is TGTGCCAGCAGCCAGTTCAGGGGACAGAGCACAGATACGCAGTATTTT.

The rearrangement links TRBV6-2 or TRBV6-3 to TRBJ2-7; the match to TRBD2 covers 9 bases. Germline CDR1 reads MNHEY; CDR2 reads SVGEGT. Losses at the gene ends were 4 bases for V and 0 bases for J; bases not matched to a gene: 10. This CDR3 region has 17 residues. CDR3 bases: TGTGCCAGCAGTTCCGTTGTTGAGCGGGAGGACTCCTACGAGCAGTACTTC. Encoded protein: CASSSVVEREDSYEQYF.

The chain uses TRBV5-5 and TRBJ2-5, with a possible D match to TRBD2 (5 bases). Between the trimmed V and J ends, which lost 0 bases and 0 bases, there was a span of 9 bases. This CDR3 region has 15 residues. CDR1 and CDR2 (germline): SGHKS, YYEKEE (reference sequence). Here the CDR3 reads CASSLAVAYQETQYF. Here the CDR3 DNA reads TGTGCCAGCAGCTTGGCGGTAGCGTACCAAGAGACCCAGTACTTC.

The rearrangement joins TRBV28 to TRBJ1-5; TRBD1 matches at 7 bases. The ends lost 5 bases at V and 3 bases at J; junction bases unmatched: 7. The CDR3 totals 15 residues. Germline V CDR1 and CDR2: MDHEN, SYDVKM. Written as DNA, the CDR3 is TGTGCCAGCAGTCGGGTAGGGGGCCCCAATCAGCCCCAGCATTTT. Its protein product is CASSRVGGPNQPQHF.

J is TRBJ1-4 and V is TRBV7-9; D remains unclear. V dropped 4 bases and J dropped 4 bases, with 10 bases sitting between them. CDR3 size: 14 residues. Germline CDR1 reads SEHNR; CDR2 reads FQNEAQ (reference sequence). As DNA, the CDR3 is TGTGCCAGCAGCTCGCCGGAGGGTAATGAAAAACTGTTTTTT. Translated: CASSSPEGNEKLFF.

The chain uses TRBV27 and TRBJ1-1; D gene uncertain. V was pared by 2 bases and J by 0 bases, with 13 bases between. CDR1 MNHEY and CDR2 SMNVEV come from the germline V gene (reference sequence). The CDR3 spans 16 residues. As DNA, the CDR3 is TGTGCCAGCAGTTTAACGGTACCAATCATGAACACTGAAGCTTTCTTT. This gives the protein CASSLTVPIMNTEAFF.

The J gene is TRBJ1-5, the V gene TRBV27; possibly TRBD1 for D (6 bases). CDR1 and CDR2 (germline): MNHEY, SMNVEV (reference sequence). V lost 6 bases and J lost 5, with 17 bases in between. This CDR3 has 15 amino acids. CDR3 sequence reads: CASSHRARGDQPQHF. The CDR3 nucleotides read TGTGCCAGCAGCCACCGAGCCAGGGGCGATCAGCCCCAGCATTTT.

J is TRBJ1-2 and V is TRBV4-1, with D possibly matching TRBD1 (6 bases). Between the trimmed V and J ends, which lost 0 bases and 0 bases, there was a span of 11 bases. Germline V lookup: CDR1 MGHRA, CDR2 YSYEKL. The length of the CDR3 is 16 residues. The CDR3 bases are TGCGCCAGCAGCCAAGATGGACAGACAGCTAACTATGGCTACACCTTC. It yields the protein CASSQDGQTANYGYTF.

As to this clone: One junction end disagrees with the germline gene, perhaps due to a read error. V usage is TRBV7-7 and J usage is TRBJ2-3; 14 positions match TRBD2. This CDR3 region has 16 residues. Germline V gives CDR1 SSHAT, CDR2 FNYEAQ (reference sequence). This CDR3 reads CASSVGTSGSADTQYF. CDR3 nucleotide sequence: TGTGCTAGCAGCGTCGGGACTAGCGGGAGTGCAGATACGCAGTATTTT.

The chain joins TRBV7-2 to TRBJ1-3; D gene unclear. V was clipped by 5 bases and J by 0 bases, with 11 bases between them. The CDR3 is made up of 15 amino acids. CDR1 is SGHTA and CDR2 is FQGNSA in the germline V gene. The chain's CDR3 is CASSPGSFSGNTIYF. CDR3 nucleotides: TGTGCCAGCAGCCCAGGATCTTTCTCTGGAAACACCATATATTTT.

This chain uses TRBV3-1 (or the pseudogene TRBV3-2) with TRBJ1-6, with 10 bases matching TRBD1. The CDR3 consists of 16 residues. The germline V gene has CDR1 LGHDT and CDR2 YNNKEL (reference sequence). Trimming removed 0 bases from V and 10 bases from J; junction bases left unmatched: 6. This CDR3 is CASSQDPTGGASPLHF. The CDR3 DNA reads TGTGCCAGCAGCCAAGATCCGACAGGGGGCGCCTCACCCCTCCACTTT.

This clone was counted once. This chain uses TRBV7-9 with TRBJ2-6; a possible D gene is TRBD2 (6 bases). Looked up from germline, CDR1 is SEHNR and CDR2 is FQNEAQ (reference sequence). The CDR3 totals 14 residues. V was cut by 3 bases and J by 12 bases, with 15 bases left in between. CDR3 protein: CASSLGTANSVLTF. The DNA for the CDR3 is TGTGCCAGCAGCTTGGGGACTGCCAACAGCGTCCTGACTTTC. Filled out from reference TRBV7-9 and TRBJ2-6, the complete variable domain reads DTGVSQNPRHKITKRGQNVTFRCDPISEHNRLYWYRQTLGQGPEFLTYFQNEAQLEKSRLLSDRFSAERPKGSFSTLEIQRTEQGDSAMYLCASSLGTANSVLTFGAGSRLTVL.

This chain joins TRBV28 and TRBJ2-3, with D hard to call. Trimming cost V 5 bases and J 11 bases, with 11 bases left between them. CDR3 length equals 11 residues. Germline CDR1 MDHEN, CDR2 SYDVKM. The CDR3 is CASSLRGGQYF. The CDR3 DNA follows: TGTGCCAGCAGTCTCCGCGGTGGGCAGTATTTT.

The chain employs TRBV24-1 and TRBJ2-3, with TRBD2 identical over 9 bases. After removal of 0 bases from V and 7 bases from J, the junction contained 7 bases not matched to a gene. Germline-derived CDR1 and CDR2 are KGHDR and SFDVKD. The CDR3 runs 16 residues. The CDR3 region is CATSDLGREGHHTQYF. The CDR3 DNA reads TGTGCCACCAGTGATTTGGGGCGGGAGGGCCATCATACGCAGTATTTT.

V usage is TRBV28 and J usage is TRBJ2-2, with 11 bases identical to TRBD2. CDR1 is MDHEN and CDR2 is SYDVKM in the germline V gene. The CDR3 is made up of 19 amino acids. The V segment lost 2 bases and the J segment 4 bases; nucleotides outside the gene matches: 12. CDR3 sequence (DNA): TGTGCCAGCAGTTTAGTTTCCGCGGGTAGCGGGAGGGCCACCGGGGAGCTGTTTTTT. It is translated as CASSLVSAGSGRATGELFF.

The CDR3 region has the DNA TGTGCCAGCAGTTTAGACCCCACAGAACAGGATAACTATGGCTACACCTTC. Its translation: CASSLDPTEQDNYGYTF. The chain uses TRBV28 and TRBJ1-2, with D perhaps matching TRBD1 (5 bases). CDR3 size: 17 residues. Trimming cost V 2 bases and J 1 base, with 17 bases left between them. Germline values: CDR1 MDHEN, CDR2 SYDVKM.

This chain links TRBV27 with TRBJ1-5, with D possibly TRBD1 on 6 matching bases. V lost 6 bases and J lost 6, with 15 bases in between. Germline V gives CDR1 MNHEY, CDR2 SMNVEV (reference sequence). This CDR3 has 14 residues. The CDR3 coding sequence is TGTGCCAGCAGGCAAGTGGGGGCGAGTCAGCCCCAGCATTTT. Amino acid sequence: CASRQVGASQPQHF.

The CDR3 DNA is TGCGCCAGCAGCCGCGCAGGGGGCACTGAAGCTTTCTTT. This sequence encodes CASSRAGGTEAFF. This chain uses TRBV5-1 with TRBJ1-1, with TRBD1 matching over 7 bases. Germline CDR1 reads SGHRS; CDR2 reads YFSETQ. This CDR3 has 13 residues. The V gene end was trimmed by 4 bases and the J gene end by 4 bases; junction bases not matched to a gene: 4.

This sequence joins TRBV5-6 and TRBJ2-7, with 7 bases aligning to TRBD1. Unmatched junction bases numbered 0, after V lost 6 bases and J lost 0 bases. CDR3 length: 12 amino acids. Germline CDR1 is SGHDT and CDR2 is YYEEEE. The CDR3 region is CASNRGSYEQYF. The CDR3 DNA sequence: TGTGCCAGCAACAGGGGCTCCTACGAGCAGTACTTC.